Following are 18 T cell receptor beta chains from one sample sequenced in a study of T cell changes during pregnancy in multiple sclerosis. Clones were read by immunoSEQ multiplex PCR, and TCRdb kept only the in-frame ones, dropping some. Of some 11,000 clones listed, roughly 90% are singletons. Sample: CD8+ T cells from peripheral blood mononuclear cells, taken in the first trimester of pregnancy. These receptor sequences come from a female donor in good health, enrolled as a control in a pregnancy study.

The CDR3 here is CASGTSGFMNEQFF. The CDR3 nucleotides read TGTGCCAGTGGGACTAGCGGGTTTATGAATGAGCAGTTCTTC. The chain links TRBV9 to TRBJ2-1; the match to TRBD2 covers 12 bases. V lost 8 bases and J lost 7; bases outside the gene matches: 7. CDR1 and CDR2 from the germline V gene are SGDLS and YYNGEE. The length of the CDR3 is 14 residues.

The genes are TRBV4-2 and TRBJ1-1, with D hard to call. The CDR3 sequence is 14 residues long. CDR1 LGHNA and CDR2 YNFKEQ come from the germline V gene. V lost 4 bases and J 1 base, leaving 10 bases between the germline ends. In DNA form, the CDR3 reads TGTGCCAGCAGCCTCTACCTCAAGAACACTGAAGCTTTCTTT. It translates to CASSLYLKNTEAFF.

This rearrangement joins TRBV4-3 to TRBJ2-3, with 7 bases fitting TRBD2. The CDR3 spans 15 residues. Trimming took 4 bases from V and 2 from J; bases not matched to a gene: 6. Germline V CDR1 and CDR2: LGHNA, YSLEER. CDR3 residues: CASSPGRYTTDTQYF. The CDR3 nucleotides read TGCGCCAGCAGCCCCGGGAGGTACACCACAGATACGCAGTATTTT.

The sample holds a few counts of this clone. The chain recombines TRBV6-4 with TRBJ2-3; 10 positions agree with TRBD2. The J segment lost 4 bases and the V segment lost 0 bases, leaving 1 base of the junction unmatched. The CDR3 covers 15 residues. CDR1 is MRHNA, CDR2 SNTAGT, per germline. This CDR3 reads CASSDSSGGPDTQYF. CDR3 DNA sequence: TGTGCCAGCAGTGACTCTAGCGGGGGGCCAGATACGCAGTATTTT.

DNA for the CDR3: TGTGCCAGCAGCCCTATCGGGGGTTTTAATGAAAAACTGTTTTTT. Amino acid sequence: CASSPIGGFNEKLFF. The gene calls are TRBV7-6 and TRBJ1-4; a possible D gene is TRBD1 (5 bases). Looked up from germline, CDR1 is SGHVS and CDR2 is FNYEAQ. Trimming stripped 5 bases from V and 4 bases from J, with 14 bases between. The CDR3 contains 15 residues. The variable domain in full, completed from reference TRBV7-6 and TRBJ1-4, reads GAGVSQSPRYKVTKRGQDVALRCDPISGHVSLYWYRQALGQGPEFLTYFNYEAQQDKSGLPNDRFSAERPEGSISTLTIQRTEQRDSAMYRCASSPIGGFNEKLFFGSGTQLSVL.

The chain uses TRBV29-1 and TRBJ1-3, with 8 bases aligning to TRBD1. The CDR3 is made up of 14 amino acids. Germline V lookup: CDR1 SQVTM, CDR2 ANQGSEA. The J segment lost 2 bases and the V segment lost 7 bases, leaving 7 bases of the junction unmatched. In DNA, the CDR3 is TGCAGCGCGGCCAGGGGGCAACCTGGAAACACCATATATTTT. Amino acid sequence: CSAARGQPGNTIYF.

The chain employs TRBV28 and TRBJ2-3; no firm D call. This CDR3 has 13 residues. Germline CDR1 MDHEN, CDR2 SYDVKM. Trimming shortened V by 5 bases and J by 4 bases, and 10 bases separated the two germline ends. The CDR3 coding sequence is TGTGCCAGCAGTCCCGACACTGCAGATACGCAGTATTTT. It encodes CASSPDTADTQYF.

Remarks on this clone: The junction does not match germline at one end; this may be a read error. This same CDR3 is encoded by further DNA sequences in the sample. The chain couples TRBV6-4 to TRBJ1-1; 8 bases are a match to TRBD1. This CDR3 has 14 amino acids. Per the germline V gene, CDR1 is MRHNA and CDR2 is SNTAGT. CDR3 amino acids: CAGADRVLNTEAFF. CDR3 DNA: TGTGCCGGAGCGGACAGGGTGCTGAACACTGAAGCCTTCTTT.

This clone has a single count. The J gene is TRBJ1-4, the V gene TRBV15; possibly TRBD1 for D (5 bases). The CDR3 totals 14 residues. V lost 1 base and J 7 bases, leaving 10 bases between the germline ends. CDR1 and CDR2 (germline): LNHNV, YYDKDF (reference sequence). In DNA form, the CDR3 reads TGTGCCACCAGCAGAGCAGGGATAAGTGAAAAACTGTTTTTT. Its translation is CATSRAGISEKLFF.

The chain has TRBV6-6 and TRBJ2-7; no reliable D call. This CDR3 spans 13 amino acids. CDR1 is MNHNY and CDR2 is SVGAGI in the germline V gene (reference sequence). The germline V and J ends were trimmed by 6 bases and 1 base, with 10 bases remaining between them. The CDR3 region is CASSNRNSYEQYF. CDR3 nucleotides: TGTGCCAGCAGCAACAGAAATTCCTACGAGCAGTACTTC.

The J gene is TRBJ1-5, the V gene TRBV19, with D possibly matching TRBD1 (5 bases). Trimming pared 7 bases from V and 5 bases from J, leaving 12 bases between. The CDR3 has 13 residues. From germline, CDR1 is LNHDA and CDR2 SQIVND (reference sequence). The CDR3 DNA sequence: TGTGCCAGTATGGGGGGGAGATATCAGCCCCAGCATTTT. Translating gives CASMGGRYQPQHF.

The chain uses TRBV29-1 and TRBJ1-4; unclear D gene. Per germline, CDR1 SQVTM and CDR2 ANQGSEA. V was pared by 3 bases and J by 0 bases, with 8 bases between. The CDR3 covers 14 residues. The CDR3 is CSVDLASTNEKLFF. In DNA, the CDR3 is TGCAGCGTTGATTTGGCATCAACTAATGAAAAACTGTTTTTT.

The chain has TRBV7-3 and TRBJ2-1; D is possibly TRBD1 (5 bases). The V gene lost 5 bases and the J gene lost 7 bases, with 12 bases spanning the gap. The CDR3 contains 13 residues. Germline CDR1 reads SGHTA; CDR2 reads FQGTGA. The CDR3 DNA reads TGTGCCAGCAGCCCAGTGGGGCGTAATGAGCAGTTCTTC. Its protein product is CASSPVGRNEQFF.

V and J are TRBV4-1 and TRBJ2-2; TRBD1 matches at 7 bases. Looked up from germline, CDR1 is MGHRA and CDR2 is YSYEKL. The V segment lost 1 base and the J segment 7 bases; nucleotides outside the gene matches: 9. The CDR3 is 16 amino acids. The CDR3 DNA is TGCGCCAGCAGCCAAGGAGCGACAGGGTATATCGGGGAGCTGTTTTTT. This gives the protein CASSQGATGYIGELFF.

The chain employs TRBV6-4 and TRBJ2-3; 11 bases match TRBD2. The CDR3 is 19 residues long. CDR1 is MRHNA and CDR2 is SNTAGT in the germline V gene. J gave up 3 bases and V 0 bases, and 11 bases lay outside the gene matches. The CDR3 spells CASSDSIFLAGGRTDTQYF. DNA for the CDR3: TGTGCCAGCAGTGACTCGATTTTCCTAGCGGGGGGCAGGACAGATACGCAGTATTTT.

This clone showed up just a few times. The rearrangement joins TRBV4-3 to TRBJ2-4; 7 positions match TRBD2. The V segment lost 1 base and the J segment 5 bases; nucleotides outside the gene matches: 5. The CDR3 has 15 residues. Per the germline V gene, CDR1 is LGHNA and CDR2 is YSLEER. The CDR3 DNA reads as TGCGCCAGCAGCCAAGTAGTGGGAGGGGAAAACATTCAGTACTTC. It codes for CASSQVVGGENIQYF.

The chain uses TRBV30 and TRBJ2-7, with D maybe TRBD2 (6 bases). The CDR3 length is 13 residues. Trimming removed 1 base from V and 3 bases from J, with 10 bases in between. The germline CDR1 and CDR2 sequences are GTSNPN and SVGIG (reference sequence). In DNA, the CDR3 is TGTGCCTGGAGTGATCTCGGGAGCTACGAGCAGTACTTC. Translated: CAWSDLGSYEQYF.

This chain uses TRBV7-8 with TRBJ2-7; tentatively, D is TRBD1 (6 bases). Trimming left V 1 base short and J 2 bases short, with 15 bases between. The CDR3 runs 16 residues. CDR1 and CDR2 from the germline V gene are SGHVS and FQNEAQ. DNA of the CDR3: TGTGCCAGCAGCTTAGGGGATGCAGGGGCTCCCTACGAGCAGTACTTC. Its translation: CASSLGDAGAPYEQYF.